This is a list of T cell receptor beta chains from one sample in a study of CD8 T cells in ankylosing spondylitis. TCRdb recomputed calls from the 5' RACE reads with MiXCR, one row per CDR3 protein. The data hold around 490,000 distinct CDR3 sequences, with 5.3% observed a single time. Sample: blood, either unsorted or a sorted T cell fraction (not recorded which). Source of these receptors: a male donor with ankylosing spondylitis. Each CDR3 is given with its conserved first and last residue. The D gene is left open where the match is weak. The size entry is marked missing in some rows and otherwise reads once, few, many or a size class.

TRBV3-1	.	TRBJ2-3	.	CASSRTGGGTDTQYF	TGTGCCAGCAGCCGAACCGGAGGCGGCACAGATACGCAGTATTTT
TRBV28	many	TRBJ2-7	.	CASSPGNSYEQYF	TGTGCCAGCAGTCCCGGAAACTCCTACGAGCAGTACTTC
TRBV3-1	many	TRBJ1-1	.	CASSQSGGDTEAFF	TGTGCCAGCAGCCAAAGTGGGGGGGACACTGAAGCTTTCTTT
TRBV5-1	many	TRBJ2-1	.	CASSLLTGGNEQFF	TGCGCCAGCAGCCTCCTGACAGGCGGCAATGAGCAGTTCTTC
TRBV29-1	many	TRBJ2-1	.	CSVRGYTSTDEQFF	TGCAGCGTCCGAGGGTACACTAGCACCGATGAGCAGTTCTTC
TRBV5-6	many	TRBJ1-6	TRBD1	CASSRDRGRDNSPLHF	TGTGCCAGCAGCCGAGACAGGGGAAGGGATAATTCACCCCTCCACTTT
TRBV20-1	medium-sized	TRBJ2-3	.	CSARDRPTGSTDTQYF	TGCAGTGCTAGAGATCGCCCGACTGGCTCCACAGATACGCAGTATTTT
TRBV7-2	many	TRBJ2-3	.	CASSSFGVGPHTDTQYF	TGTGCCAGCAGCTCGTTCGGGGTAGGACCTCACACAGATACGCAGTATTTT
TRBV6-2/TRBV6-3	.	TRBJ2-7	.	CASASRSSYEQYF	TGTGCCAGCGCGAGCAGGAGCTCCTACGAGCAGTACTTC
TRBV20-1	many	TRBJ2-5	TRBD2	CSARREGQVLETQYF	TGCAGTGCTAGAAGGGAGGGCCAGGTCTTGGAGACCCAGTACTTC
TRBV6-5	many	TRBJ2-3	TRBD1	CASSYLKGGPDTQYF	TGTGCCAGCAGTTACTTAAAAGGGGGCCCAGATACGCAGTATTTT